This T cell receptor beta chain was identified during a study of shared clonotypes between healthy human individuals. Study-wide findings and caveats: Apart from blood, nothing was sampled; tissue repertoires likely differ.

Profiling relied on immunoSEQ multiplex PCR, and the TCRdb table lists in-frame clones only, not all of them. In the table there are roughly 500,000 clones, about three quarters of which are singletons. V shed 4 bases and J shed 0 bases, with 13 bases lying between them. Germline V gene lookup returns CDR1 MNHEY and CDR2 SMNVEV (reference sequence). The CDR3 has 16 residues. The study used around 96 million PBMCs per unsorted sample for genomic DNA. For this clone: Its antigen is not known.

The sequence derives from a middle-aged woman in good health. Some clones in this sample may be carry-over from other donors' samples. The J gene is TRBJ1-5, the V gene TRBV27, with a tentative D call TRBD1 (6 bases). Material for sequencing was PBMCs. The CDR3 DNA is TGTGCCAGCAGTTCCGGGACACTTTATAGCAATCAGCCCCAGCATTTT. It is translated as CASSSGTLYSNQPQHF.